The rows below give T cell receptor beta chains drawn from one sample of a study of T cells after yellow fever vaccination. In TCRdb, the 5' RACE reads were re-called with MiXCR into one record per CDR3 protein. The sample yields a few hundred thousand distinct CDR3 sequences, approximately 3.6% seen once. Sample: PBMCs, taken 15 days after the yellow fever booster vaccination. These TCRs come from a man aged 18 to 30 who received the YFV17D yellow fever vaccine. The CDR3 runs from the conserved cysteine through the conserved F or W. The D gene is left open where the match is weak. Clone size is stated in some rows and not others, as once, few, many or a class when expanded.

V gene	D gene	clone size	J gene	CDR3 DNA	CDR3 protein
TRBV20-1	NA	many	TRBJ1-2	TGCAGTGGGGACATTGGCTACACCTTC	CSGDIGYTF
TRBV10-3	NA	many	TRBJ1-1	TGTGCCATCAGTGATGGGACTGTCACTGAAGCTTTCTTT	CAISDGTVTEAFF
TRBV3-1	TRBD2	many	TRBJ2-1	TGTGCCAGCAGCCACCTTAGCGGGGGCCGAACTCTCAATGAGCAGTTCTTC	CASSHLSGGRTLNEQFF
TRBV4-1	NA	many	TRBJ2-5	TGCGCCAGCAGCCAAGAGGACGCAGACCAAGAGACCCAGTACTTC	CASSQEDADQETQYF
TRBV20-1	TRBD1	NA	TRBJ1-5	TGCAGTGCTAGAGAACGGACAGGATATAGCAATCAGCCCCAGCATTTT	CSARERTGYSNQPQHF
TRBV20-1	NA	many	TRBJ1-2	TGCAGTGCTAGAGATCTACATACCGACAGATATGGCTACACCTTC	CSARDLHTDRYGYTF
TRBV13	NA	many	TRBJ1-1	TGTGCCAGCAGCTTTGCCGGGAAGAACACTGAAGCTTTCTTT	CASSFAGKNTEAFF
TRBV6-6	NA	many	TRBJ1-2	TGTGCCAGCAGGGATGCAGGGTGGCGCTACACCTTC	CASRDAGWRYTF
TRBV7-2	NA	many	TRBJ2-7	TGTGCCAGCAGCCAAACCGGGACCAAGCACGAGCAGTACTTC	CASSQTGTKHEQYF
TRBV30	NA	NA	TRBJ1-2	TGTGCCTGGACCGGTGGCTATGGCTACACCTTC	CAWTGGYGYTF
TRBV9	NA	many	TRBJ1-2	TGTGCCAGCAGCGTAGCTACTGGGTACAGGGAGGGCGGCTACACCTTC	CASSVATGYREGGYTF
TRBV12-3/TRBV12-4	TRBD1	many	TRBJ1-1	TGTGCCAGCACCGCGACAGGGTACGCCACTGAAGCTTTCTTT	CASTATGYATEAFF
TRBV5-1	TRBD1	many	TRBJ2-5	TGCGCCAGCACCCTGACAGGGTATGGATTGGAGACCCAGTACTTC	CASTLTGYGLETQYF
TRBV4-3	TRBD2	many	TRBJ2-3	TGCGCCAGCAGCCAAGATCCCCTAGCGGGGGGACCTAGCACAGATACGCAGTATTTT	CASSQDPLAGGPSTDTQYF
TRBV4-1	NA	many	TRBJ1-4	TGCGCCAGCAGCCAAGAGGGGGGGTGGGGTAATGAAAAACTGTTTTTT	CASSQEGGWGNEKLFF
TRBV4-1	TRBD2	many	TRBJ2-3	TGCGCCAGCAGCCAGGTCCTGTTCGGGACTAGTGGGAGAGATACGCAGTATTTT	CASSQVLFGTSGRDTQYF
TRBV11-1	NA	NA	TRBJ2-1	TGTGCCAGCAGCCCAGGGGCGCTAGCGGATTACAATGAGCAGTTCTTC	CASSPGALADYNEQFF
TRBV7-2	TRBD1	many	TRBJ2-2	TGTGCCAGCAGCCAACGGACAGGGGGCTCTTTCGGGGAGCTGTTTTTT	CASSQRTGGSFGELFF
TRBV18	TRBD1	many	TRBJ1-6	TGTGCCAGCTCAGCGGTTTTCGGACAGGGGTCATCTTCACCCCTCCACTTT	CASSAVFGQGSSSPLHF
TRBV11-2	NA	many	TRBJ2-2	TGTGCCAGCAGCTTATTAGGGGGAGGGACCGGGGAGCTGTTTTTT	CASSLLGGGTGELFF
TRBV7-2	TRBD2	many	TRBJ2-7	TGTGCCAGCAGTCTTCGGGGGGGCCTCTCCTACGAGCAGTACTTC	CASSLRGGLSYEQYF
TRBV9	NA	many	TRBJ2-6	TGTGCCAGCAGCGTAGGCCTTCCTGGGGCCAACGTCCTGACTTTC	CASSVGLPGANVLTF
TRBV7-9	NA	many	TRBJ1-1	TGTGCCAGCAGCTCGTCACCGGTGGAGAACACTGAAGCTTTCTTT	CASSSSPVENTEAFF
TRBV5-1	TRBD1	many	TRBJ1-1	TGCGCCAGCAGCCCAGGGGCAGGGGGAGGCTACACTGAAGCTTTCTTT	CASSPGAGGGYTEAFF
TRBV3-1	TRBD1	many	TRBJ2-7	TGTGCCAGCAGAGGACAGGGGGCAAACGAGCAGTACTTC	CASRGQGANEQYF
TRBV4-3	NA	many	TRBJ2-7	TGCGCCAGCAGCCAAGGGGTTAGCGGCTACGAGCAGTACTTC	CASSQGVSGYEQYF
TRBV20-1	NA	many	TRBJ1-5	TGCAGTGCTAGAGATCATACAGGGAGGGCAGCCGGTTCGCATTTT	CSARDHTGRAAGSHF
TRBV30	NA	many	TRBJ2-5	TGTGCCTGGAGTGGGAGTAGGAGGGAGACCCAGTACTTC	CAWSGSRRETQYF
TRBV12-3/TRBV12-4	TRBD2	many	TRBJ2-7	TGTGCCAGCAGTTTTGGGGGGGGGATAAACGAGCAGTACTTC	CASSFGGGINEQYF
TRBV2	NA	many	TRBJ2-5	TGTGCCAGCAGTGGAACTATCCAAGAGACCCAGTACTTC	CASSGTIQETQYF
TRBV7-9	NA	many	TRBJ1-4	TGTGCCAGCAGCTTAGAGGGCCGCCGTCTTGAAAAACTGTTTTTT	CASSLEGRRLEKLFF
TRBV7-2	TRBD1	many	TRBJ1-1	TGTGCCAGCGAACAGGGGGGAAATCCGGTCGCTTTCTTT	CASEQGGNPVAFF
TRBV5-5	NA	many	TRBJ2-6	TGTGCCAGCAGCCCAACGTACTCTGGGGCCAACGTCCTGACTTTC	CASSPTYSGANVLTF
TRBV7-2	NA	many	TRBJ1-4	TGTGCCAGCAGCTTAGAATTTTCCAGGGCGAGTGAAAAACTGTTTTTT	CASSLEFSRASEKLFF
TRBV11-2	NA	many	TRBJ1-1	TGTGCCAGCAGCTTCAAGGGGCGGGTTGAAGCTTTCTTT	CASSFKGRVEAFF
TRBV6-1	NA	many	TRBJ1-2	TGTGCCAGCAGTGAAGCGCTTAGGCCCAATAATGGCTACACCTTC	CASSEALRPNNGYTF
TRBV10-2	NA	few	TRBJ2-1	TGCGCCAGCAGGCTTGGGGCCAATGAGCAGTTCTTC	CASRLGANEQFF
TRBV6-1	NA	few	TRBJ2-3	TGTGCCAGCAGCATGCTCGAGGGGACAAGCACAGATACGCAGTATTTT	CASSMLEGTSTDTQYF
TRBV7-2	TRBD2	many	TRBJ2-2	TGTGCCAGCAGCTGGGACGGGGGGGCAAACACCGGGGAGCTGTTTTTT	CASSWDGGANTGELFF
TRBV14	NA	many	TRBJ2-5	TGTGCCAGCAGCCAAAGCTTTCAGAGGACCCAGTACTTC	CASSQSFQRTQYF